The source of this TCR beta chain is a study of cytomegalovirus exposure and HLA in healthy donors (dated by TCRdb to the late 2010s). About the investigation overall: According to a later analysis, one platform produced both the 110 or so validation repertoires and the 700 or so repertoires of the first cohort. To predict cytomegalovirus infection status, the study brought together high-throughput TCR immunosequencing, statistical association of individual TCRs with disease status, and machine learning. The study was designed to test whether signatures of past pathogen exposure could be identified by cataloging public T cell receptors. Along with the 666-subject first cohort, a separate validation cohort of over a hundred different subjects was used.

Donors formed part of the validation cohort, which comprised some 120 subjects and was distinct from the first cohort of 690 or so subjects. Results the study describes overall, beyond this receptor: Across donors, most TCR sequences were observed very rarely, whereas some public TCRs were present in many individuals. The study gave a list of 150 to 200 TCR beta chains associated with cytomegalovirus. A few of the identified cytomegalovirus-associated TCR beta chains were confirmed in vitro to be specific for cytomegalovirus antigens. The classifier was reported to diagnose cytomegalovirus status with high specificity and sensitivity in both the original and validation cohorts. It was suggested by the authors that the approach could potentially be generalized to other disease states and immunological phenotypes. A later analysis found that TCRs clustered in the first cohort also tended to co-occur in the 120 validation repertoires, with approximately 95% of cluster scores above 0. All 120 or so repertoires were used to score co-occurrence in the validation cohort in a later analysis, because that analysis had no HLA typing for the cohort.

Comments on this clone: The antigen it binds to is not known. Per-base quality was not reported, and no clone a single base away is much larger than it.

The germline V gene sets CDR1 to MDHEN and CDR2 to SYDVKM. V and J are trimmed by 2 bases and 5 bases, and the gene matches miss 3 bases of the junction. From cysteine to phenylalanine, the CDR3 is 14 amino acids long. This entry keeps only the CDR3 DNA: 42 bases, framed from base 1. The library was built by means of the immunoSEQ multiplex PCR assay. The authors' pipeline ran thus. A statistical classification framework was built for diagnosing cytomegalovirus status from the catalog of TCR beta chain sequences. TCRdb took over this immuneACCESS table, retaining in-frame rearrangements with V and J assigned. Such tables are incomplete; in checked studies, under half of the missing clones stem from an unresolved V gene, and the remainder is unexplained. Clone size and V and J calls were adopted from that table, with D and trimming inferred from the DNA. This sample gives 40,000 to 55,000 clones in total; 80% to 95% of them show up just once. The ten largest clones take up 2.1% of the sample.

The chain is encoded by TRBV28 joined to TRBJ2-5, with TRBD1 matching 9 junction bases. The sequencing input was PBMCs. The TCR sequence derives from a woman aged 18 to 35 in good health and CMV-seronegative. DNA sequence: TGTGCCAGCAGTTTAGGGGACAGGGTTGAGACCCAGTACTTC. This yields the protein CASSLGDRVETQYF.